This T cell receptor beta chain appears in the sequencing data of a study of T cells in localized non-small cell lung cancer. Findings and caveats of the study: Since sequencing was restricted to only one region of the tumor, intratumor heterogeneity remains a possibility. Compared with tumor, uninvolved adjacent lung displayed greater T cell clonality, ranking highest overall.

With respect to this clone: What it recognizes is unknown.

This CDR3 comprises 19 residues. Germline CDR1 MDHEN, CDR2 SYDVKM. The trim removed 6 bases at V and 4 bases at J, leaving 14 bases unmatched. Only in-frame clones appear in the TCRdb table, and some are missing; sequencing was by immunoSEQ multiplex PCR. The profile shows 25,000 to 35,000 clones, approximately 90% of them singletons. This receptor was identified in a man aged 40-75 years with stage II lung adenocarcinoma. Here the sequenced sample was PBMCs, taken before any cancer treatment. The chain uses TRBV28 and TRBJ2-6; 11 bases match TRBD2. CDR3 protein: CASSTYTSGRFGGANVLTF. The CDR3 region has the DNA TGTGCCAGCAGCACATACACTAGCGGGAGATTCGGAGGGGCCAACGTCCTGACTTTC.